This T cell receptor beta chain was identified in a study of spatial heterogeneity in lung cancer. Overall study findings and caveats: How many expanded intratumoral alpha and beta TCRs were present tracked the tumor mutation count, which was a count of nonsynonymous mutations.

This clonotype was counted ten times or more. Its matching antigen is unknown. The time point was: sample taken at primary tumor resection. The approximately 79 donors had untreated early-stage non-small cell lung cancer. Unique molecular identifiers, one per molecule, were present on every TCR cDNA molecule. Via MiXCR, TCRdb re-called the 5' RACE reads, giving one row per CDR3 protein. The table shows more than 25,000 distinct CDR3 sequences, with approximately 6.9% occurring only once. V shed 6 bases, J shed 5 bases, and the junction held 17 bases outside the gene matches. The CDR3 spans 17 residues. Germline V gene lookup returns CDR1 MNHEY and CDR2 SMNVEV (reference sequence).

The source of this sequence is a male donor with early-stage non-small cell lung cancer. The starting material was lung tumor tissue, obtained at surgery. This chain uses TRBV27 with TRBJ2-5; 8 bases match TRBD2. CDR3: CASSPEESGGRLETQYF. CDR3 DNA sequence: TGTGCCAGCAGCCCCGAGGAAAGCGGGGGAAGGTTGGAGACCCAGTACTTC.